This T cell receptor beta chain originates from a study of vaccination and CD4 T cells after COVID-19. Overall study: Spike peptides, overlapping and drawn from SARS-CoV-2, HCoV-NL63, HCoV-OC43 and HCoV-229E, were used to stimulate cells. Study results and limitations: Convalescent patients saw a median about 85% of their reactive clones show up only after vaccination.

At the Johns Hopkins FTIC core, DNA taken from cultured CD4+ T cells was sequenced by way of the Oncomine TCR Beta short-read assay. A single record per CDR3 protein comes from TCRdb applying MiXCR to the PCR reads. The sample yields 15,000 or so distinct CDR3 sequences, approximately 51% seen once. Points on this clonotype: The antigen remains undetermined.

Germline V gene sequence: CDR1 MNHNS, CDR2 SASEGT. There are 15 residues in the CDR3. V dropped 7 bases and J dropped 6 bases, with 20 bases sitting between them. Treatment noted: roughly 11-day PBMC culture with coronavirus spike peptide pools or control peptides (ViraFEST assay). Peptide-pool expansion of antigen-specific T cells preceded TCR sequencing in ViraFEST. This TCR was sampled from a human donor with COVID-19. The chain is built from TRBV6-1 and TRBJ2-3, with a tentative D call TRBD2 (5 bases). The sequencing here drew on cultured CD4+ T cells from blood, taken after SARS-CoV-2 vaccination. CDR3 sequence reads: CASNGGLLTGDTQYF. The CDR3 DNA reads TGTGCCAGCAATGGCGGCCTCCTGACGGGGGATACGCAGTATTTT.